A single T cell receptor beta chain is shown here with its context. Its specificity is unknown. TCR beta CDR3 regions were amplified from RNA. HTBI primers were employed in a first-round RT-PCR of the TCR CDR3. TCRdb ran MiXCR on the multiplex PCR reads and lists one entry per CDR3 protein. The sample has roughly 350,000 distinct CDR3 sequences; about 15% are singletons. These data come from a study of T cells in Graves' hyperthyroidism and ophthalmopathy. Study findings and constraints: Most thyroid clonotypes expanded above 0.001 were also detected in blood.

CDR1 and CDR2 from the germline V gene are SGHRS and YFSETQ. Trimming pared 4 bases from V and 9 bases from J, leaving 22 bases between. The CDR3 consists of 15 residues. V usage is TRBV5-1 and J usage is TRBJ1-2; TRBD1 is a possible D gene (6 bases). The receptor's source is a woman aged 25-40 years with Graves' hyperthyroidism. The specimen was blood. The CDR3 nucleotides are TGCGCCAGCAGCCCCTCAATTATGGAGGGGGAGAGCTACACCTTC. As protein: CASSPSIMEGESYTF.